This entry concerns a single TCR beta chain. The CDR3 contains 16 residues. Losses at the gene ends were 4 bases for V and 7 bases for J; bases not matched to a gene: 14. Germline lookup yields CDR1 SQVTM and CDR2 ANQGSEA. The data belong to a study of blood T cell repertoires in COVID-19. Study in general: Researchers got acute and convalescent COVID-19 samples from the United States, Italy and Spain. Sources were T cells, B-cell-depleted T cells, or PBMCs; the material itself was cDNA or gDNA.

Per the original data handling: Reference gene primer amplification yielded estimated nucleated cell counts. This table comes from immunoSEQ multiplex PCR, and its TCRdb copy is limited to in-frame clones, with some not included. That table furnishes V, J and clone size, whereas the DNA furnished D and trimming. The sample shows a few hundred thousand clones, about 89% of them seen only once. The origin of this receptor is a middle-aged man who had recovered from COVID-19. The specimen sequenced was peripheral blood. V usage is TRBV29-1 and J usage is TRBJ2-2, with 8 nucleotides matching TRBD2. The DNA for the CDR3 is TGCAGCGTTGCACTCAGCGGGGCGGGAGGAAGCGGGGAGCTGTTTTTT. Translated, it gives CSVALSGAGGSGELFF.